The 23 T cell receptor beta chains given below trace back to one sample, sequenced in a study of T cells in Graves' hyperthyroidism and ophthalmopathy. TCR beta CDR3 sequences were amplified from RNA transcripts. HTBI primers were the set used in a first-round RT-PCR of the TCR CDR3. TCRdb passed the multiplex PCR reads through MiXCR, listing each CDR3 protein once. Of some 570,000 distinct CDR3 sequences listed, approximately 14% are singletons. Sequencing was performed on blood. All receptors come from a woman aged 18-29 years with Graves' ophthalmopathy.

This clonotype was observed a handful of times. This may come from a read error, since a much larger clone is one base off. This sequence joins TRBV7-9 and TRBJ2-7; TRBD2 might be the D (6 bases). Germline CDR1 SEHNR, CDR2 FQNEAQ (reference sequence). The CDR3 has 16 residues. For the CDR3, the DNA is TGTGCCGGCAGTTCCGTATCGGGACTCCTCTCCTACGAGCAGTACTTC. This encodes CAGSSVSGLLSYEQYF.

This clonotype appeared many times. The rearrangement links TRBV20-1 to TRBJ2-3; D is undetermined. This CDR3 has 13 amino acids. Trimming cost V 5 bases and J 0 bases, with 9 bases left between them. Germline CDR1 DFQATT, CDR2 SNEGSKA (reference sequence). This CDR3 reads CSAALRSTDTQYF. In DNA form, the CDR3 reads TGCAGTGCTGCCCTCCGGAGCACAGATACGCAGTATTTT.

This clonotype was observed many times. This chain uses TRBV11-2 with TRBJ2-7; D is possibly TRBD1 (7 bases). CDR1 is SGHAT and CDR2 is FQNNGV in the germline V gene. CDR3 length equals 14 residues. Trimming left V 5 bases short and J 7 bases short, with 18 bases between. The CDR3: CASSRQGGSIEQYF. The CDR3, as DNA: TGTGCCAGCAGCCGACAGGGAGGTAGTATTGAGCAGTACTTC. Looking up the rest from reference TRBV11-2 and TRBJ2-7 gives the full variable domain: EAGVAQSPRYKIIEKRQSVAFWCNPISGHATLYWYQQILGQGPKLLIQFQNNGVVDDSQLPKDRFSAERLKGVDSTLKIQPAKLEDSAVYLCASSRQGGSIEQYFGPGTRLTVT.

This clonotype was observed many times. J is TRBJ2-7 and V is TRBV2, with TRBD1 identical over 11 bases. Germline CDR1 is SNHLY and CDR2 is FYNNEI. This CDR3 has 16 residues. V was clipped by 5 bases and J by 2 bases; unmatched bases: 8. CDR3 sequence reads: CASSRYGGQGAYEQYF. The CDR3 DNA is TGTGCCAGCAGTCGTTACGGGGGACAGGGGGCCTACGAGCAGTACTTC. The full variable domain, its missing parts supplied by reference TRBV2 and TRBJ2-7, is EPEVTQTPSHQVTQMGQEVILRCVPISNHLYFYWYRQILGQKVEFLVSFYNNEISEKSEIFDDQFSVERPDGSNFTLKIRSTKLEDSAMYFCASSRYGGQGAYEQYFGPGTRLTVT.

This clonotype has a count of ten or more. The chain has TRBV6-8 and TRBJ1-4, with 7 bases aligning to TRBD1. In germline, CDR1 is MNHGY, CDR2 SAAAGT. The CDR3 runs 16 residues. Trimming took 2 bases from V and 7 from J; bases not matched to a gene: 10. The CDR3 nucleotides read TGTGCCAGCAGTTACCTTACAGGGGCCGCCGGTGAAAAACTGTTTTTT. Translation: CASSYLTGAAGEKLFF.

V usage is TRBV7-8 and J usage is TRBJ2-7; D unresolved. V was clipped by 3 bases and J by 0 bases, with 12 bases between them. Germline assignment: CDR1 SGHVS and CDR2 FQNEAQ. The CDR3 spans 15 residues. The CDR3 DNA reads as TGTGCCAGCAGCTTGGACCTGAGGAGCTCCTACGAGCAGTACTTC. Translated, it gives CASSLDLRSSYEQYF.

Note on this clonotype: A clone one base away is much larger, so this may be a read error. V usage is TRBV6-1 and J usage is TRBJ2-7, with a possible D match to TRBD2 (6 bases). CDR1 is MNHNS, CDR2 SASEGT, per germline. CDR3 length equals 15 residues. Trimming took off 3 bases at V and 2 bases at J, with 14 bases between the two ends. This chain's CDR3 is CASSDPGETPYEQYF. CDR3 DNA: TGTGCCAGCAGTGACCCGGGGGAGACCCCCTACGAGCAGTACTTC.

This clonotype occurred many times. This chain links TRBV28 with TRBJ1-1, with 8 positions matching TRBD1. After removal of 3 bases from V and 0 bases from J, the junction contained 9 bases not matched to a gene. The V gene's germline CDR1 is MDHEN and CDR2 SYDVKM. There are 17 residues in the CDR3. CDR3 sequence: CASSLYGQGGMNTEAFF. CDR3 sequence (DNA): TGTGCCAGCAGTTTGTATGGACAGGGAGGTATGAACACTGAAGCTTTCTTT.

This clonotype was seen at least ten times. V is TRBV20-1 and J is TRBJ2-1, with TRBD2 matching over 12 bases. Germline values: CDR1 DFQATT, CDR2 SNEGSKA (reference sequence). The CDR3 has 14 amino acids. The junction had 6 bases not matched to a gene; V was cut back by 4 bases and J by 8 bases. CDR3 sequence: CSATLAGGGYEQFF. The CDR3 DNA follows: TGCAGTGCTACCCTAGCGGGAGGGGGCTATGAGCAGTTCTTC.

Many counts were recorded for this clonotype. The J gene is TRBJ2-5, the V gene TRBV27; a weak D match, TRBD1 (6 bases). From germline, CDR1 is MNHEY and CDR2 SMNVEV (reference sequence). CDR3 length: 13 residues. V lost 4 bases, J lost 3 bases, and 9 bases lay in between. CDR3 residues: CASSWDIKETQYF. The DNA for the CDR3 is TGTGCCAGCAGTTGGGACATAAAAGAGACCCAGTACTTC.

The table lists this clonotype with many counts. The V gene is TRBV12-3 or TRBV12-4, the J gene TRBJ1-2, with D maybe TRBD1 (6 bases). This CDR3 is 17 amino acids long. V was trimmed by 0 bases and J by 6 bases, leaving 20 bases between them. CDR3 bases: TGTGCCAGCAGTTTAGCGGGGGGGGCAGCTGTGAAGGATGGCTACACCTTC. It codes for CASSLAGGAAVKDGYTF.

This clonotype turned up a few times. This may stem from a read error, because a much larger clone lies one nucleotide away. This chain connects TRBV20-1 to TRBJ1-6; D is unresolved. The CDR3 totals 13 residues. Germline CDR1 and CDR2: DFQATT and SNEGSKA (reference sequence). This CDR3 reads CNARDNDWSPLHF. The CDR3 nucleotides are TGCAATGCTAGAGATAACGACTGGTCACCCCTCCACTTT.

This clonotype occurred many times. This sequence joins TRBV7-2 and TRBJ1-1; 7 positions match TRBD1. Germline CDR1 reads SGHTA; CDR2 reads FQGNSA. This CDR3 comprises 14 residues. The J segment lost 6 bases and the V segment lost 5 bases, leaving 9 bases of the junction unmatched. The CDR3 protein is CASSLQRDSPEAFF. Written as DNA, the CDR3 is TGTGCCAGCAGCCTCCAAAGGGACAGTCCTGAAGCTTTCTTT.

This clonotype has more than one count but fewer than ten. The chain joins TRBV11-3 to TRBJ1-1; 7 positions match TRBD1. With V trimmed by 5 bases and J by 11 bases, 14 bases remained unmatched. This CDR3 has 14 residues. Per germline, CDR1 SGHNT and CDR2 YENEEA. The CDR3 here is CASSRGTEQARAFF. For the CDR3, the DNA is TGTGCCAGCAGCCGAGGGACAGAGCAGGCCCGGGCTTTCTTT. Full variable domain (missing parts from reference TRBV11-3 and TRBJ1-1): EAGVVQSPRYKIIEKKQPVAFWCNPISGHNTLYWYLQNLGQGPELLIRYENEEAVDDSQLPKDRFSAERLKGVDSTLKIQPAELGDSAVYLCASSRGTEQARAFFGQGTRLTVV.

V is TRBV4-3 and J is TRBJ2-1; no clear D gene. The V end was cut by 0 bases, the J end by 2 bases, with 14 bases between. This CDR3 has 17 amino acids. Germline V gives CDR1 LGHNA, CDR2 YSLEER. The CDR3 bases are TGCGCCAGCAGCCAAGATTGGGCGCCAGGAGCCTACAATGAGCAGTTCTTC. Translating gives CASSQDWAPGAYNEQFF.

This clonotype showed up many times. This sequence joins TRBV6-2 or TRBV6-3 and TRBJ2-1; the match to TRBD2 covers 13 bases. The CDR3 sequence is 17 residues long. Germline V gene sequence: CDR1 MNHEY, CDR2 SVGEGT. Unmatched junction bases numbered 13, after V lost 5 bases and J lost 9 bases. DNA of the CDR3: TGTGCCAGCAGTCTTACAACCTTAACTAGCGGGAGGGGTGAGCAGTTCTTC. Protein: CASSLTTLTSGRGEQFF.

There are many counts of this clonotype. The chain couples TRBV24-1 to TRBJ2-1, with TRBD1 identical over 10 bases. Germline CDR1 reads KGHDR; CDR2 reads SFDVKD. The CDR3 consists of 15 residues. V was pared by 2 bases and J by 9 bases, with 6 bases of the junction left unmatched. CDR3 coding DNA: TGTGCCACCAGTGATTGGGACAGGGGTTTGGCTGAGCAGTTCTTC. It yields the protein CATSDWDRGLAEQFF.

This clonotype was counted many times. The genes are TRBV6-1 and TRBJ1-5; D not resolved. V was cut by 0 bases and J by 0 bases, with 6 bases left in between. The CDR3 runs to 15 residues. Germline lookup yields CDR1 MNHNS and CDR2 SASEGT. The CDR3 DNA is TGTGCCAGCAGTGAAGCGCCACTTAGCAATCAGCCCCAGCATTTT. Translated, it gives CASSEAPLSNQPQHF.

The table lists this clonotype with many counts. The rearrangement uses TRBV9 and TRBJ2-5; 7 bases agree with TRBD2. The ends lost 3 bases at V and 4 bases at J; junction bases unmatched: 3. Germline CDR1 is SGDLS and CDR2 is YYNGEE. The CDR3 is 13 residues long. As DNA, the CDR3 is TGTGCCAGCAGCGCGGCTAGCGGAGAGACCCAGTACTTC. As protein: CASSAASGETQYF. The whole variable domain, remainder taken from reference TRBV9 and TRBJ2-5, is DSGVTQTPKHLITATGQRVTLRCSPRSGDLSVYWYQQSLDQGLQFLIQYYNGEERAKGNILERFSAQQFPDLHSELNLSSLELGDSALYFCASSAASGETQYFGPGTRLLVL.

In its sample, this clonotype was seen a few times. The CDR3 DNA reads TGTGCCAGCAGCCAGGGGGGGTCCTTCTATGGCTACACCTTC. Translation gives CASSQGGSFYGYTF. The genes are TRBV14 and TRBJ1-2; possibly TRBD1 for D (5 bases). The ends were cut back, 3 bases at V and 4 bases at J, with 12 bases in the middle. Germline assignment: CDR1 SGHDN and CDR2 FVKESK. The CDR3 is 14 residues long.

The V gene is TRBV30, the J gene TRBJ2-1, with D possibly matching TRBD2 (5 bases). The CDR3 is made up of 15 amino acids. Deletions cut 2 bases from V and 2 bases from J, with 13 bases between. Germline V CDR1 and CDR2: GTSNPN, SVGIG (reference sequence). This CDR3 reads CAWSWVATPYNEQFF. DNA for the CDR3: TGTGCCTGGAGTTGGGTAGCGACCCCCTACAATGAGCAGTTCTTC. Looking up the rest from reference TRBV30 and TRBJ2-1 gives the full variable domain: SQTIHQWPATLVQPVGSPLSLECTVEGTSNPNLYWYRQAAGRGLQLLFYSVGIGQISSEVPQNLSASRPQDRQFILSSKKLLLSDSGFYLCAWSWVATPYNEQFFGPGTRLTVL.

This clonotype was seen at least ten times. The chain carries TRBV27 and TRBJ1-3; 8 nucleotides align to TRBD1. CDR1 and CDR2 from the germline V gene are MNHEY and SMNVEV (reference sequence). CDR3 length equals 17 residues. Trimming cost V 6 bases and J 4 bases; bases outside gene matches: 14. The CDR3 reads CASSRTGAGGAGNTIYF. As DNA, the CDR3 is TGTGCCAGCAGCCGTACGGGAGCAGGGGGCGCCGGAAACACCATATATTTT.

This clonotype has a count of ten or more. The chain uses TRBV28 and TRBJ2-3; D unclear. V was shortened by 1 base and J by 0 bases, with 11 bases between the two germline ends. From germline, CDR1 is MDHEN and CDR2 SYDVKM. The CDR3 totals 16 residues. For the CDR3, the DNA is TGTGCCAGCAGTTTATCTAGGCAGACTAGCACAGATACGCAGTATTTT. Amino acids: CASSLSRQTSTDTQYF.